The entry below gives a single T cell receptor beta chain sequence along with its context. Antigen specificity is unknown. The study ran its PCR with 60 Vbeta and 13 Jbeta primers. Some clones are missing from TCRdb's copy, which holds only in-frame ones; the method was immunoSEQ multiplex PCR. Of roughly 30,000 clones in the sample, around nine tenths were seen once. The sample is drawn from a study of cytomegalovirus exposure and HLA in healthy donors. The study's findings and limits: V segments that were indistinguishable, TRBV6-2 and TRBV6-3 among them, were omitted from analysis.

This CDR3 comprises 19 residues. The sequenced material came from PBMCs. The chain links TRBV21-1 to TRBJ2-7; the DNA was not used to check the table's D call, TRBD1. TRBV21-1 is assigned pseudogene status. This sequence originates from a boy between 10 and 17 years old in good health and CMV-seronegative. CDR3 DNA: TGTGCCAGCAGCAAAGCGCTGTGGACTTTAGGGGGAGACTCCTACGAGCAGTACTTC. This encodes CASSKALWTLGGDSYEQYF.